Presented here are 15 T cell receptor beta chains from one specimen sequenced in a study of human T cells and chemical hapten exposure. Time point here: pre-sensitization, week 0. Treatment given: therapeutic diphenylcyclopropenone sensitization with weekly scalp DPC. In TCRdb, the RACE reads were re-called with MiXCR into one record per CDR3 protein. The sample holds fewer than 70,000 distinct CDR3 sequences; about a tenth are singletons and the top ten take roughly 5.3%. Specimen: whole blood, collected in connection with sensitization to the hapten diphenylcyclopropenone (DPC). These receptors originate from a woman between 50 and 59 years old with alopecia areata. Some clones in this sample may be carry-over from other donors' samples.

The rearrangement uses TRBV28 and TRBJ1-5; D call uncertain. Per the germline V gene, CDR1 is MDHEN and CDR2 is SYDVKM. V dropped 3 bases and J dropped 6 bases, with 6 bases sitting between them. The CDR3 has 12 amino acids. This CDR3 is CASSFRVQPQHF. The CDR3 nucleotides read TGTGCCAGCAGTTTTAGGGTTCAGCCCCAGCATTTT.

This clonotype was detected ten times or more. The chain links TRBV11-2 to TRBJ1-1; D perhaps matches TRBD1 (6 bases). The CDR3 is 13 amino acids. The V end lost 5 bases, the J end lost 0 bases, and 7 bases lay between the germline ends. The V gene's germline CDR1 is SGHAT and CDR2 FQNNGV. CDR3 protein: CASSRGLNTEAFF. Written as DNA, the CDR3 is TGTGCCAGCAGCAGGGGGTTGAACACTGAAGCTTTCTTT.

In its sample, this clonotype was seen many times. The chain uses TRBV9 and TRBJ2-2, with a possible D match to TRBD2 (7 bases). Trimming shortened V by 4 bases and J by 0 bases, and 16 bases separated the two germline ends. CDR1 and CDR2 (germline): SGDLS, YYNGEE. The CDR3 extends over 17 amino acids. This chain's CDR3 is CASSPREGDTNTGELFF. DNA of the CDR3: TGTGCCAGCAGCCCGAGGGAGGGGGATACGAACACCGGGGAGCTGTTTTTT.

This clonotype was seen at least ten times. The chain uses TRBV7-2 and TRBJ2-3; D is possibly TRBD2 (5 bases). Trimming shortened V by 2 bases and J by 2 bases, and 17 bases separated the two germline ends. This CDR3 spans 17 amino acids. Germline V gene lookup returns CDR1 SGHTA and CDR2 FQGNSA. The CDR3 sequence is CASSLLGSSLPTDTQYF. The CDR3 nucleotides read TGTGCCAGCAGCTTATTGGGGTCTAGCCTCCCCACAGATACGCAGTATTTT.

This clonotype came up a few times. V is TRBV9 and J is TRBJ2-7; TRBD2 might be the D (6 bases). This CDR3 contains 15 residues. Germline loops: CDR1 SGDLS, CDR2 YYNGEE. The V end was cut by 0 bases, the J end by 3 bases, with 13 bases between. The CDR3 protein is CASSVDGGTVYEQYF. CDR3 nucleotides: TGTGCCAGCAGCGTAGATGGGGGGACGGTCTACGAGCAGTACTTC.

This clonotype was counted many times. The gene calls are TRBV12-3 or TRBV12-4 and TRBJ1-1; 11 bases map to TRBD1. The CDR3 runs 16 residues. The V and J ends lost 2 bases and 1 base, in that order; junction bases with no gene match: 3. CDR3 bases: TGTGCCAGCAGTTTAAGGACAGGGGGCGGGAACACTGAAGCTTTCTTT. Its protein is CASSLRTGGGNTEAFF.

This clonotype has only a few counts. The V gene is TRBV7-2, the J gene TRBJ2-5, with D maybe TRBD1 (6 bases). Germline values: CDR1 SGHTA, CDR2 FQGNSA. Trimming cost V 4 bases and J 5 bases, with 17 bases left between them. This CDR3 is built from 15 residues. The CDR3 sequence is CASSSQGSQRETQYF. CDR3 nucleotides: TGTGCCAGCAGCTCACAGGGTTCGCAGCGGGAGACCCAGTACTTC.

The V call is TRBV7-2, the J call TRBJ2-1; D not resolved. CDR1 SGHTA and CDR2 FQGNSA come from the germline V gene. V lost 5 bases and J 3 bases, leaving 11 bases between the germline ends. The CDR3 extends over 14 amino acids. CDR3 DNA: TGTGCCAGCAGCCCGCCCGGCGGCTACAATGAGCAGTTCTTC. Protein product: CASSPPGGYNEQFF.

The rearrangement uses TRBV7-6 and TRBJ2-1; D is unresolved. The germline V and J ends were trimmed by 4 bases and 15 bases, with 13 bases remaining between them. The CDR3 contains 11 residues. Per the germline V gene, CDR1 is SGHVS and CDR2 is FNYEAQ. This CDR3 is CASSSGRRTFF. The CDR3 DNA sequence: TGTGCCAGCAGCTCCGGACGCAGGACGTTCTTC.

DNA of the CDR3: TGTGCCAGCAGCCAAGGGCAGTACAATGAGCAGTTCTTC. This codes for CASSQGQYNEQFF. The chain links TRBV4-2 to TRBJ2-1; no firm D call. The germline V gene encodes CDR1 LGHNA and CDR2 YNFKEQ. The CDR3 consists of 13 residues. V gave up 1 base and J gave up 4 bases, with 5 bases separating them.

This clonotype has a handful of counts. V and J are TRBV11-2 and TRBJ2-1, with D unclear. Trimming removed 1 base at V and 0 bases at J, with 10 bases between. There are 16 residues in the CDR3. Germline lookup yields CDR1 SGHAT and CDR2 FQNNGV. For the CDR3, the DNA is TGTGCCAGCAGCTTAGGTCAACGGCGCTCCTACAATGAGCAGTTCTTC. Encoded protein: CASSLGQRRSYNEQFF.

The genes are TRBV6-1 and TRBJ1-4; tentative D call: TRBD1 (5 bases). V was shortened by 2 bases and J by 11 bases, with 12 bases between the two germline ends. CDR1 is MNHNS and CDR2 is SASEGT in the germline V gene. The CDR3 totals 13 residues. This chain's CDR3 is CASSESPGLKLFF. The CDR3 bases are TGTGCCAGCAGTGAATCTCCGGGGCTGAAACTGTTTTTT.

This clonotype was detected only a few times. This chain uses TRBV30 with TRBJ1-1, with D hard to call. V gave up 8 bases and J gave up 5 bases, with 9 bases separating them. Germline CDR1 and CDR2: GTSNPN and SVGIG (reference sequence). CDR3 length equals 10 residues. CDR3 sequence reads: CALFYTEAFF. The CDR3 bases are TGTGCCCTCTTTTATACTGAAGCTTTCTTT.

Here the CDR3 DNA reads TGTGCCAGCAGACGCCGGGACAGGGGCGAAAAACTGTTTTTT. Amino acid sequence: CASRRRDRGEKLFF. The chain combines TRBV6-5 with TRBJ1-4; 10 bases line up with TRBD1. The germline CDR1 and CDR2 sequences are MNHEY and SVGAGI. Trimming cost V 6 bases and J 8 bases; bases outside gene matches: 6. The length of the CDR3 is 14 residues.

This clonotype appeared a few times. The chain couples TRBV29-1 to TRBJ2-5; weak D call: TRBD1 (6 bases). This CDR3 comprises 12 residues. Germline CDR1 and CDR2: SQVTM and ANQGSEA. V dropped 5 bases and J dropped 4 bases, with 11 bases sitting between them. The CDR3 nucleotides are TGCAGCGTTTACAGGGATTCAGAGACCCAGTACTTC. This translates into CSVYRDSETQYF.